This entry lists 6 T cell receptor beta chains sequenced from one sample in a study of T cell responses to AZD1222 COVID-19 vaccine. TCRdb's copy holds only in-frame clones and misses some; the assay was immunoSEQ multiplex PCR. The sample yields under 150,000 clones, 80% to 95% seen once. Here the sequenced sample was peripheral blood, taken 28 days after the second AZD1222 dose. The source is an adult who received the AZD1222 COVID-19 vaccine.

The CDR3 reads CASSLGNSNSPLHF. The CDR3 bases are TGTGCCAGCAGCTTAGGCAACTCCAATTCACCCCTCCACTTT. The V gene is TRBV13, the J gene TRBJ1-6; D not resolved. The CDR3 has 14 amino acids. In germline, CDR1 is PRHDT, CDR2 FYEKMQ (reference sequence). Trimming shortened V by 0 bases and J by 7 bases, and 7 bases separated the two germline ends.

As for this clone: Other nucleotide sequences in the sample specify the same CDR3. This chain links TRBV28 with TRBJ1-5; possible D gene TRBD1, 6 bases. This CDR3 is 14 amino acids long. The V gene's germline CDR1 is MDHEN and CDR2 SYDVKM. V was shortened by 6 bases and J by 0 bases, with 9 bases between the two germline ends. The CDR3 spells CASRDRYSNQPQHF. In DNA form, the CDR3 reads TGTGCCAGCAGGGACAGATATAGCAATCAGCCCCAGCATTTT.

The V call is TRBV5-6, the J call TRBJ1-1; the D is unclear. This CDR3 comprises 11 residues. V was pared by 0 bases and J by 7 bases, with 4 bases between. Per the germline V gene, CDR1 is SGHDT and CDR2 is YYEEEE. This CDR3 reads CASSLGFEAFF. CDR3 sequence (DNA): TGTGCCAGCAGCTTGGGGTTTGAAGCTTTCTTT.

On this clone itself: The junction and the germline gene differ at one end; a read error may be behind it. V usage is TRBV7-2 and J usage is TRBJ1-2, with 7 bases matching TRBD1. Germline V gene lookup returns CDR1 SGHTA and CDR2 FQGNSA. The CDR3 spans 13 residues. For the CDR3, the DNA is TGTGCCAGCAGGTTAGGGACAGATGGTGGCTACACCTTC. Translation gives CASRLGTDGGYTF.

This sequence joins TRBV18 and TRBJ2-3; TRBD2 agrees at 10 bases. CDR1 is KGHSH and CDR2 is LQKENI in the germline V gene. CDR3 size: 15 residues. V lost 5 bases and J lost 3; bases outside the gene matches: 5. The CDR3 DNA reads TGTGCCAGCTCAACCATAGCGGGAGGTACAGATACGCAGTATTTT. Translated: CASSTIAGGTDTQYF.

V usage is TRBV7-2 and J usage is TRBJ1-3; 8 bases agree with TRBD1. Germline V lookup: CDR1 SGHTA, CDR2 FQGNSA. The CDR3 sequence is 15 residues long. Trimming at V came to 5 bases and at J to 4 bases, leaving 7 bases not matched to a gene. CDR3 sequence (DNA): TGTGCCAGCAGCAAAACAGGGGGATTAGGAAACACCATATATTTT. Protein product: CASSKTGGLGNTIYF.